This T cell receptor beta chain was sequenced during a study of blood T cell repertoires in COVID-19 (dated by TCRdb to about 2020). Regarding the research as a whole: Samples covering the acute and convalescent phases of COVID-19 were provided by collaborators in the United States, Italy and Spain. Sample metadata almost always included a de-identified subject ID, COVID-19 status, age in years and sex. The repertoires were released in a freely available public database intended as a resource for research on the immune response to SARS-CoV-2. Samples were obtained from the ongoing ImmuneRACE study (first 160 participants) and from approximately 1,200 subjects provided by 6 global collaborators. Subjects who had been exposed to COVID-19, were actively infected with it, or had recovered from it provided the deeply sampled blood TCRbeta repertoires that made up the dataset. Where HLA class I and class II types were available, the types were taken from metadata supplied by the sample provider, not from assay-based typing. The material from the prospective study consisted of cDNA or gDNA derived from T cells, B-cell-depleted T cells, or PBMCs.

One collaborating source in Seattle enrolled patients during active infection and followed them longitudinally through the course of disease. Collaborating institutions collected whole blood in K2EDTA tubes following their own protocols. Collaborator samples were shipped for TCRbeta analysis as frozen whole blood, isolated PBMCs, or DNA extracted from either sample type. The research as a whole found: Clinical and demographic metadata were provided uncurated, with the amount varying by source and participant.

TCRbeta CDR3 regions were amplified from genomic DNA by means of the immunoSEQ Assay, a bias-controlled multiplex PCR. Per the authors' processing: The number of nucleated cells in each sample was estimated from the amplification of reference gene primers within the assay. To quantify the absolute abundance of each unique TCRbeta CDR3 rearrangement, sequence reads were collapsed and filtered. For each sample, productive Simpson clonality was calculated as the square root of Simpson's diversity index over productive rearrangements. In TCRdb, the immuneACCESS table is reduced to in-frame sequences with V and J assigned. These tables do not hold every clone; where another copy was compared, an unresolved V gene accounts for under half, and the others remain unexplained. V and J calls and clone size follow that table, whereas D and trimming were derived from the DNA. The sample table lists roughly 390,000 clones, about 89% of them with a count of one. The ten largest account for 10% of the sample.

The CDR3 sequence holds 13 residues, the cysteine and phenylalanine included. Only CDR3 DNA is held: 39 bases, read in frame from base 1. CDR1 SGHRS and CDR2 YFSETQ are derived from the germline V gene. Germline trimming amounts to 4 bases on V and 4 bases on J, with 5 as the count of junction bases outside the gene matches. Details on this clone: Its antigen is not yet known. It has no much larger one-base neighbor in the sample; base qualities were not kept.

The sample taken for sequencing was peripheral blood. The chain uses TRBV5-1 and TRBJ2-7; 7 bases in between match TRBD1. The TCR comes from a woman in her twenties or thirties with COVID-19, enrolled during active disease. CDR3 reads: CASSPLQGYEQYF. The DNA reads TGCGCCAGCAGCCCCCTACAGGGGTACGAGCAGTACTTC. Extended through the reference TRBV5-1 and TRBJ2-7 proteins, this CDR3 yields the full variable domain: KAGVTQTPRYLIKTRGQQVTLSCSPISGHRSVSWYQQTPGQGLQFLFEYFSETQRNKGNFPGRFSGRQFSNSRSEMNVSTLELGDSALYLCASSPLQGYEQYFGPGTRLTVT.